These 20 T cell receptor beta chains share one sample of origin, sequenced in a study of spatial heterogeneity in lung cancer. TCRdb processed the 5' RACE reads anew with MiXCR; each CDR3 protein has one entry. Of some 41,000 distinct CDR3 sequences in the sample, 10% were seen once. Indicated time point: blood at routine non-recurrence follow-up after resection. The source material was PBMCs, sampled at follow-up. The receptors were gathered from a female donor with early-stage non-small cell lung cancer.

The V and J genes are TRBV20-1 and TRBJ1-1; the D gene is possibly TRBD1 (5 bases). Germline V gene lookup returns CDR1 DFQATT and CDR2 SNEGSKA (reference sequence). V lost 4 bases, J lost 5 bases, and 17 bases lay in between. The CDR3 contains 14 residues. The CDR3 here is CSAISTGRSTEAFF. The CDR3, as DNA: TGCAGTGCTATAAGCACAGGCCGGAGTACTGAAGCTTTCTTT.

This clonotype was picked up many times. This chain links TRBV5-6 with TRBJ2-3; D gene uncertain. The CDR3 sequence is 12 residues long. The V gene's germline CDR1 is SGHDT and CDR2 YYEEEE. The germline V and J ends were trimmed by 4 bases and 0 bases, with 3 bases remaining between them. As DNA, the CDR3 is TGTGCCAGCAGCGACAGCACAGATACGCAGTATTTT. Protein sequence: CASSDSTDTQYF.

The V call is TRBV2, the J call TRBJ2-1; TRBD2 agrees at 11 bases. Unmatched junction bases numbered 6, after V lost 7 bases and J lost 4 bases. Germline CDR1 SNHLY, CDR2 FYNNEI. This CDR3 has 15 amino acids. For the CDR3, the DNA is TGTGCCAGCAAAACTAGCGGGGGTGATTACAATGAGCAGTTCTTC. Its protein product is CASKTSGGDYNEQFF.

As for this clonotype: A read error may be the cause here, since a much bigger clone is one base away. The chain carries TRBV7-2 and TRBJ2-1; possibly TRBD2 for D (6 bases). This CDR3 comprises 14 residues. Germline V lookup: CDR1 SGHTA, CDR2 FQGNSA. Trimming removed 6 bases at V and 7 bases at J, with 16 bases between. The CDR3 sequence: CASSSDKRGNEQFF. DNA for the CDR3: TGTGCCAGCAGTTCGGATAAACGGGGGAATGAGCAGTTCTTC.

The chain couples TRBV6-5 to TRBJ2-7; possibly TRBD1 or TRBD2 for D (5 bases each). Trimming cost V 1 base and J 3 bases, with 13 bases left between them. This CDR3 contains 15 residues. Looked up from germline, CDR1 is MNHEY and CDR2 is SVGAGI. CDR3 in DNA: TGTGCCAGCAGTTACTGGGCAGGGACCGACTACGAGCAGTACTTC. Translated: CASSYWAGTDYEQYF.

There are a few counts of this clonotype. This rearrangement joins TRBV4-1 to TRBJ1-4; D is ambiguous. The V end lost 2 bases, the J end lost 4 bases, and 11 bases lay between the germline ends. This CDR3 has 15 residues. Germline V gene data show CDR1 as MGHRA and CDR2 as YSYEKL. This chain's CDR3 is CASSQLRGFNEKLFF. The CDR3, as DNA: TGCGCCAGCAGCCAACTACGGGGATTTAATGAAAAACTGTTTTTT.

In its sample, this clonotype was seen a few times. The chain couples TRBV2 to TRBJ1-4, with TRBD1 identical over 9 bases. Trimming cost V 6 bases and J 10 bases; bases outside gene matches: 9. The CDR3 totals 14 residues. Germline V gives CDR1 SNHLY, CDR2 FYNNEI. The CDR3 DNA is TGTGCCAGCAGGACAGGGGGGGCCACGGGAAAACTGTTTTTT. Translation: CASRTGGATGKLFF.

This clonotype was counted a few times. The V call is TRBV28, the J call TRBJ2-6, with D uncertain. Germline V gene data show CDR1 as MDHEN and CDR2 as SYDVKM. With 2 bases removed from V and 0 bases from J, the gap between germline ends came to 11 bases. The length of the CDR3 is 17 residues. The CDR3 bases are TGTGCCAGCAGTTTAGGTGTCAGCTTCTCTGGGGCCAACGTCCTGACTTTC. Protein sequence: CASSLGVSFSGANVLTF.

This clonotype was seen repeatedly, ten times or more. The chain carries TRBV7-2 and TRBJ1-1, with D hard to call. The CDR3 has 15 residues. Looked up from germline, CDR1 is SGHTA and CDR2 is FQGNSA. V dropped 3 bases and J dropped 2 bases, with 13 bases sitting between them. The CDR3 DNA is TGTGCCAGCAGCTTCGGGGTGCTCGGCAACACTGAAGCTTTCTTT. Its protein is CASSFGVLGNTEAFF.

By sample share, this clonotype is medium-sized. CDR3 bases: TGCAGCGTTGAAGACCCTCAAAGGGTCTACAATGAGCAGTTCTTC. Translated, it gives CSVEDPQRVYNEQFF. The chain links TRBV29-1 to TRBJ2-1; D call uncertain. V lost 0 bases and J lost 3, with 12 bases in between. Germline CDR1 SQVTM, CDR2 ANQGSEA. The CDR3 runs 15 residues.

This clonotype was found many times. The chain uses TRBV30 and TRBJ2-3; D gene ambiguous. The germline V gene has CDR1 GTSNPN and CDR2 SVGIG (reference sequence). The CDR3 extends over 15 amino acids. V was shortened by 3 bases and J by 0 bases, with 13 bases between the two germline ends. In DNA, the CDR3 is TGTGCCTGGAGGGACGTCTATTCTAGCACAGATACGCAGTATTTT. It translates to CAWRDVYSSTDTQYF.

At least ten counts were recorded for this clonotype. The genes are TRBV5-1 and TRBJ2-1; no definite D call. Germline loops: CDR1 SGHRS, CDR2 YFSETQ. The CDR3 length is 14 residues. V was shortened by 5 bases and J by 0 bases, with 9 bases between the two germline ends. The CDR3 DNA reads TGCGCCAGCAGACCCGCGCCCTCCTACAATGAGCAGTTCTTC. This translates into CASRPAPSYNEQFF.

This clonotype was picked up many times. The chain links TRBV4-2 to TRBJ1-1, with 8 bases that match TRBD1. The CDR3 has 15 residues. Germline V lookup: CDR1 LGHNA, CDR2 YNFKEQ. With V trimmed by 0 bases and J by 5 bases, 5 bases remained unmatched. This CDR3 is CASSQDVTGGTEAFF. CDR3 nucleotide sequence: TGTGCCAGCAGCCAAGATGTAACAGGGGGGACTGAAGCTTTCTTT.

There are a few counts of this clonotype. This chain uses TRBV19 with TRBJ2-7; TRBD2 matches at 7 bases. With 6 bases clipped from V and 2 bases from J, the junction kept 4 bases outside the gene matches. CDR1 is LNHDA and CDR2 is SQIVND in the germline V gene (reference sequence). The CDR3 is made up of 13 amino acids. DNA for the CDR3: TGTGCCAGTAGGGCCGGGGGGACCTACGAGCAGTACTTC. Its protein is CASRAGGTYEQYF. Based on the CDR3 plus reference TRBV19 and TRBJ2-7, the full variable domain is DGGITQSPKYLFRKEGQNVTLSCEQNLNHDAMYWYRQDPGQGLRLIYYSQIVNDFQKGDIAEGYSVSREKKESFPLTVTSAQKNPTAFYLCASRAGGTYEQYFGPGTRLTVT.

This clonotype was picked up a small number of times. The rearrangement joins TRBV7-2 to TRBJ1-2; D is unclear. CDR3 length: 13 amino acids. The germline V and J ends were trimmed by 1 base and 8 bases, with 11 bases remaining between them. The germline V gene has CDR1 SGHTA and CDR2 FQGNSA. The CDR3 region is CASSLDSTGGYTF. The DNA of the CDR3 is TGTGCCAGCAGCTTAGACAGTACCGGCGGCTACACCTTC.

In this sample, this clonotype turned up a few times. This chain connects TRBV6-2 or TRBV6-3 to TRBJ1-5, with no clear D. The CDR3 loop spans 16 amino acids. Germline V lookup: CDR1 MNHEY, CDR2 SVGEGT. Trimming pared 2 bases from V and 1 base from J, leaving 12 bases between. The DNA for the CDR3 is TGTGCCAGCAGTTACCCCCCGAGGCCCAGCAATCAGCCCCAGCATTTT. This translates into CASSYPPRPSNQPQHF.

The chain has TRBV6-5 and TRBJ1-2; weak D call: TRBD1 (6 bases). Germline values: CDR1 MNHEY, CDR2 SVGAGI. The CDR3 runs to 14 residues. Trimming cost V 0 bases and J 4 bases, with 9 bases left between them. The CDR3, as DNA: TGTGCCAGCAGTTACTCGCAGGGGAGCTATGGCTACACCTTC. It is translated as CASSYSQGSYGYTF.

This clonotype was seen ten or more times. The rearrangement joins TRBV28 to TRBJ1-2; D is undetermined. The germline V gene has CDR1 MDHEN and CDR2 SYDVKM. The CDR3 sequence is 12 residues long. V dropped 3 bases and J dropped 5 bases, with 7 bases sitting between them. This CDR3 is CASSFGLYGYTF. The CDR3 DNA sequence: TGTGCCAGCAGTTTCGGTCTGTATGGCTACACCTTC.

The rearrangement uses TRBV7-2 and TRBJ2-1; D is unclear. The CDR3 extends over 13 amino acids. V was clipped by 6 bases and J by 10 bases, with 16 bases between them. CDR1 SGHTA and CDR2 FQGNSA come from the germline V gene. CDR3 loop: CASSLYRFGEQFF. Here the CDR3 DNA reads TGTGCCAGCAGTTTATATAGGTTCGGGGAGCAGTTCTTC.

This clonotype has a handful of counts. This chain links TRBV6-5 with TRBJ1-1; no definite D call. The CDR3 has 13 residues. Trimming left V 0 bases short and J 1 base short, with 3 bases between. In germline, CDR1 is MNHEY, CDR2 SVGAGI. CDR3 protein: CASSYSRNTEAFF. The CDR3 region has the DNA TGTGCCAGCAGTTACTCACGGAACACTGAAGCTTTCTTT.